This passage covers 3 T cell receptor beta chains from one sample sequenced in a study of blood T cell repertoires in COVID-19. Assay: immunoSEQ multiplex PCR; the TCRdb copy retains only in-frame clones and omits some. The sample records around 140,000 clones, roughly 80% being singletons. Material for sequencing was peripheral blood. Every receptor here comes from a man between 65 and 85 years old who had recovered from COVID-19.

The chain links TRBV9 to TRBJ2-3; D is undetermined. The CDR3 consists of 14 residues. The V and J ends lost 4 bases and 2 bases respectively, with 11 bases between them. The germline CDR1 and CDR2 sequences are SGDLS and YYNGEE. CDR3 residues: CASSYSPVTDTQYF. CDR3 coding DNA: TGTGCCAGCAGCTACTCACCCGTCACAGATACGCAGTATTTT.

The J gene is TRBJ2-1, the V gene TRBV11-2, with 9 positions matching TRBD2. J gave up 6 bases and V 5 bases, and 8 bases lay outside the gene matches. Germline V CDR1 and CDR2: SGHAT, FQNNGV. This CDR3 comprises 15 residues. The CDR3 spells CASSRLREGFNEQFF. In DNA form, the CDR3 reads TGTGCCAGCAGCCGGTTGCGGGAGGGATTCAATGAGCAGTTCTTC.

This chain joins TRBV10-2 and TRBJ2-1; 15 nucleotides agree with TRBD2. The germline V gene encodes CDR1 WSHSY and CDR2 SAAADI. This CDR3 has 15 residues. V shed 9 bases, J shed 7 bases, and the junction held 7 bases outside the gene matches. The CDR3 DNA sequence: TGCGCCAGTCGAACCGGGACTAGCGGGAGGAATGAGCAGTTCTTC. Encoded protein: CASRTGTSGRNEQFF.